Below are 26 T cell receptor beta chains sequenced from a single sample in a study of blood T cell repertoires in COVID-19. Only in-frame clones appear in the TCRdb table, and some are missing; sequencing was by immunoSEQ multiplex PCR. Seen here are about 82,000 clones, over 80% observed once, and the top ten hold 18%. Sequences were obtained from peripheral blood. These TCRs come from a man aged 80 or over with active or convalescent COVID-19.

The chain combines TRBV6-5 with TRBJ2-3; perhaps TRBD1 as D (5 bases). This CDR3 contains 13 residues. Germline CDR1 and CDR2: MNHEY and SVGAGI. The germline V and J ends were trimmed by 7 bases and 3 bases, with 11 bases remaining between them. CDR3 protein: CASILTVTDTQYF. The CDR3 coding sequence is TGTGCCAGCATCTTGACAGTTACAGATACGCAGTATTTT.

The chain joins TRBV7-8 to TRBJ1-1; no reliable D call. The CDR3 sequence is 13 residues long. The germline V and J ends were trimmed by 5 bases and 5 bases, with 12 bases remaining between them. Germline V CDR1 and CDR2: SGHVS, FQNEAQ. The DNA of the CDR3 is TGTGCCAGCAGCCGGAATTTGAGGACTGAAGCTTTCTTT. It specifies CASSRNLRTEAFF.

The gene calls are TRBV4-2 and TRBJ1-5, with 10 bases lining up with TRBD1. In germline, CDR1 is LGHNA, CDR2 YNFKEQ. CDR3 length: 15 amino acids. With V trimmed by 0 bases and J by 6 bases, 2 bases remained unmatched. Written as DNA, the CDR3 is TGTGCCAGCAGCCAAGATCGGGACAGGGGTCAGCCCCAGCATTTT. Translation: CASSQDRDRGQPQHF.

This clone was found once. The chain couples TRBV27 to TRBJ1-1, with TRBD1 matching 7 bases. V dropped 5 bases and J dropped 6; count of bases not matched to a gene: 9. CDR3 length: 14 residues. Germline values: CDR1 MNHEY, CDR2 SMNVEV (reference sequence). The CDR3 is CASSTRQGSAEAFF. As DNA, the CDR3 is TGTGCCAGCAGTACCCGACAGGGATCGGCTGAAGCTTTCTTT.

The V gene is TRBV6-4, the J gene TRBJ2-1; D perhaps matches TRBD1 (5 bases). The CDR3 totals 13 residues. V lost 4 bases to trimming and J lost 5 bases, with 9 bases between them. Germline V CDR1 and CDR2: MRHNA, SNTAGT. CDR3 protein: CASSGQPNNEQFF. The CDR3 DNA reads as TGTGCCAGCAGTGGACAGCCTAACAATGAGCAGTTCTTC.

In this sample, this clone turned up a few times. The J gene is TRBJ1-2, the V gene TRBV6-6; the match to TRBD1 covers 7 bases. The J segment lost 2 bases and the V segment lost 2 bases, leaving 2 bases of the junction unmatched. The CDR3 is 14 amino acids. CDR1 and CDR2 from the germline V gene are MNHNY and SVGAGI (reference sequence). In DNA, the CDR3 is TGTGCCAGCAGTTACGCGGGACAGAACTATGGCTACACCTTC. The encoded protein is CASSYAGQNYGYTF.

The rearrangement links TRBV3-1 (or the pseudogene TRBV3-2) to TRBJ1-2; D might be TRBD1 (6 bases). Trimming cost V 4 bases and J 8 bases, with 14 bases left between them. The germline CDR1 and CDR2 sequences are LGHDT and YNNKEL (reference sequence). This CDR3 is 13 amino acids long. CDR3 residues: CASSPSHREGYTF. DNA for the CDR3: TGTGCCAGCAGCCCCAGTCACAGGGAGGGCTACACCTTC.

The chain couples TRBV3-1 (or the pseudogene TRBV3-2) to TRBJ1-1; 7 nucleotides match TRBD1. The germline gives CDR1 LGHDT, CDR2 YNNKEL (reference sequence). This CDR3 has 15 amino acids. V was clipped by 3 bases and J by 0 bases; unmatched bases: 4. The CDR3 DNA reads as TGTGCCAGCAGCCACCCGACAGGGTTGAACACTGAAGCTTTCTTT. It is translated as CASSHPTGLNTEAFF.

This clone was seen once. The V and J genes are TRBV3-1 (or the pseudogene TRBV3-2) and TRBJ2-1, with D perhaps TRBD2 (6 bases). Germline-derived CDR1 and CDR2 are LGHDT and YNNKEL (reference sequence). The ends were cut back, 10 bases at V and 6 bases at J, with 16 bases in the middle. The length of the CDR3 is 13 residues. This CDR3 reads CATGFGGFNEQFF. The CDR3 region has the DNA TGTGCCACCGGCTTTGGAGGGTTCAATGAGCAGTTCTTC.

V is TRBV11-1 and J is TRBJ1-2; 8 positions match TRBD1. The CDR3 contains 15 residues. The V gene's germline CDR1 is SGHAT and CDR2 FQDESV (reference sequence). The J segment lost 4 bases and the V segment lost 5 bases, leaving 9 bases of the junction unmatched. The CDR3 DNA reads TGTGCCAGCAGCGACCCCACCACAGGGGGCTATGGCTACACCTTC. Translation gives CASSDPTTGGYGYTF.

The DNA for the CDR3 is TGTGCCAGCAGCCCGGTGAGAGGAAACACCATATATTTT. Its translation: CASSPVRGNTIYF. This rearrangement joins TRBV7-2 to TRBJ1-3; unclear D gene. Germline V gene sequence: CDR1 SGHTA, CDR2 FQGNSA. Trimming removed 5 bases at V and 4 bases at J, with 9 bases between. The CDR3 loop spans 13 amino acids.

The V and J genes are TRBV5-1 and TRBJ1-3; 7 positions agree with TRBD1. Per the germline V gene, CDR1 is SGHRS and CDR2 is YFSETQ. The CDR3 covers 16 residues. V trimming: 0 bases; J trimming: 4 bases; junction bases outside the gene matches: 7. The DNA of the CDR3 is TGCGCCAGCAGCTTGGATGGAGGGGGCCCGGGAAACACCATATATTTT. Its translation is CASSLDGGGPGNTIYF. The whole variable domain, remainder taken from reference TRBV5-1 and TRBJ1-3, is KAGVTQTPRYLIKTRGQQVTLSCSPISGHRSVSWYQQTPGQGLQFLFEYFSETQRNKGNFPGRFSGRQFSNSRSEMNVSTLELGDSALYLCASSLDGGGPGNTIYFGEGSWLTVV.

The chain has TRBV11-2 and TRBJ2-2; D may be TRBD1 (6 bases). The V and J ends lost 6 bases and 5 bases respectively, with 13 bases between them. Germline CDR1 reads SGHAT; CDR2 reads FQNNGV. The CDR3 has 14 amino acids. CDR3 sequence reads: CASRVRTVTGELFF. The CDR3 nucleotides read TGTGCCAGCAGAGTTAGGACAGTAACCGGGGAGCTGTTTTTT.

The chain carries TRBV25-1 and TRBJ2-2; D might be TRBD2 (6 bases). The CDR3 contains 16 residues. V lost 3 bases to trimming and J lost 7 bases, with 18 bases between them. From germline, CDR1 is MGHDK and CDR2 SYGVNS. CDR3 loop: CASSDLGTSFDGELFF. CDR3 sequence (DNA): TGTGCCAGCAGTGATTTAGGGACTTCCTTCGACGGGGAGCTGTTTTTT.

This clone showed up just once. This chain connects TRBV25-1 to TRBJ2-4; possibly TRBD2 for D (6 bases). This CDR3 has 12 amino acids. V was shortened by 1 base and J by 15 bases, with 13 bases between the two germline ends. The germline V gene encodes CDR1 MGHDK and CDR2 SYGVNS. Here the CDR3 DNA reads TGTGCCAGCAGTGAATCCAGGGAGGTGTGGTACTTC. This gives the protein CASSESREVWYF. The full variable domain, completed using reference TRBV25-1 and TRBJ2-4, is EADIYQTPRYLVIGTGKKITLECSQTMGHDKMYWYQQDPGMELHLIHYSYGVNSTEKGDLSSESTVSRIRTEHFPLTLESARPSHTSQYLCASSESREVWYFGAGTRLSVL.

The rearrangement uses TRBV19 and TRBJ2-3; 7 bases fit TRBD2. CDR3 length: 15 amino acids. The junction had 6 bases not matched to a gene; V was cut back by 3 bases and J by 3 bases. Germline-derived CDR1 and CDR2 are LNHDA and SQIVND (reference sequence). CDR3 bases: TGTGCCAGTAGTATCGCGGGAGAAGGTACAGATACGCAGTATTTT. Amino acids: CASSIAGEGTDTQYF.

The chain carries TRBV19 and TRBJ1-6, with a weak D call TRBD1 (5 bases). V was trimmed by 5 bases and J by 5 bases, leaving 10 bases between them. The CDR3 length is 14 residues. Germline V gene data show CDR1 as LNHDA and CDR2 as SQIVND (reference sequence). CDR3 in DNA: TGTGCCAGTAGTTTGACAGCTGATAATTCACCCCTCCACTTT. This sequence encodes CASSLTADNSPLHF.

The V call is TRBV30, the J call TRBJ2-1, with D perhaps matching TRBD1 (6 bases). The CDR3 totals 14 residues. Germline V gene lookup returns CDR1 GTSNPN and CDR2 SVGIG (reference sequence). Trimming shortened V by 4 bases and J by 6 bases, and 16 bases separated the two germline ends. The CDR3 loop reads CAWNLAGAGNEQFF. CDR3 coding DNA: TGTGCCTGGAATCTTGCAGGGGCGGGCAATGAGCAGTTCTTC.

The chain links TRBV3-1 (or the pseudogene TRBV3-2) to TRBJ1-3; D may be TRBD1 (6 bases). Trimming took off 2 bases at V and 0 bases at J, with 20 bases between the two ends. CDR1 is LGHDT and CDR2 is YNNKEL in the germline V gene (reference sequence). The CDR3 has 19 amino acids. The CDR3 spells CASSQLTGNIISSGNTIYF. The CDR3 DNA sequence: TGTGCCAGCAGCCAACTAACAGGGAATATAATTTCCTCTGGAAACACCATATATTTT.

The chain has TRBV7-9 and TRBJ1-1; maybe TRBD1 (6 bases). The CDR3 has 14 amino acids. The V gene's germline CDR1 is SEHNR and CDR2 FQNEAQ (reference sequence). V lost 2 bases to trimming and J lost 1 base, with 8 bases between them. CDR3 residues: CASSLQGKNTEAFF. CDR3 sequence (DNA): TGTGCCAGCAGCTTACAGGGGAAGAACACTGAAGCTTTCTTT.

This chain connects TRBV30 to TRBJ2-1; 8 bases are shared with TRBD1. CDR3 length: 17 residues. The J segment lost 1 base and the V segment lost 4 bases, leaving 12 bases of the junction unmatched. CDR1 is GTSNPN, CDR2 SVGIG, per germline (reference sequence). CDR3 sequence: CAWTAGGSIRSYNEQFF. Here the CDR3 DNA reads TGTGCCTGGACGGCAGGGGGCTCGATCCGGTCCTACAATGAGCAGTTCTTC.

This clone has more than one count but fewer than ten. The CDR3 region is CASSSTGNQPQHF. CDR3 DNA sequence: TGTGCCAGCAGCTCTACAGGGAATCAGCCCCAGCATTTT. The chain combines TRBV28 with TRBJ1-5; D possibly corresponds to TRBD1 (6 bases). The CDR3 sequence is 13 residues long. V dropped 6 bases and J dropped 4 bases, with 10 bases sitting between them. Germline V gene data show CDR1 as MDHEN and CDR2 as SYDVKM.

This clone was seen a handful of times. The chain carries TRBV29-1 and TRBJ2-5; the match to TRBD2 covers 7 bases. The V gene end was trimmed by 4 bases and the J gene end by 7 bases; junction bases not matched to a gene: 6. Germline V gene data show CDR1 as SQVTM and CDR2 as ANQGSEA. The CDR3 consists of 12 residues. The CDR3 DNA sequence: TGCAGCGTTGCGGGACTATCGGTGACCCAGTACTTC. Amino acids: CSVAGLSVTQYF.

The chain links TRBV5-1 to TRBJ2-1; D possibly corresponds to TRBD2 (5 bases). The CDR3 has 15 residues. The germline V gene has CDR1 SGHRS and CDR2 YFSETQ. V was trimmed by 0 bases and J by 0 bases, leaving 7 bases between them. In nucleotides, the CDR3 is TGCGCCAGCAGCTTGGAGCGGAGCTCCTACAATGAGCAGTTCTTC. It translates to CASSLERSSYNEQFF.

V gene TRBV5-1 combines with J gene TRBJ2-5; TRBD2 matches at 14 bases. J gave up 2 bases and V 2 bases, and 5 bases lay outside the gene matches. Germline V gene sequence: CDR1 SGHRS, CDR2 YFSETQ. This CDR3 is 17 amino acids long. DNA for the CDR3: TGCGCCAGCAGCTTAGGACTAGCGGGAGGTCTACAAGAGACCCAGTACTTC. Protein sequence: CASSLGLAGGLQETQYF.

V and J are TRBV2 and TRBJ1-1; 7 nucleotides agree with TRBD1. J was trimmed by 3 bases and V by 6 bases; bases with no gene match: 16. This CDR3 region has 17 residues. CDR1 and CDR2 from the germline V gene are SNHLY and FYNNEI. The CDR3 reads CASRDYPGQKRDTEAFF. The CDR3 nucleotides are TGTGCCAGCAGGGATTACCCGGGACAGAAGAGGGACACTGAAGCTTTCTTT.